This T cell receptor beta chain is from a study of identical twins. TCRdb recomputed calls from the 5' RACE reads with MiXCR, one row per CDR3 protein. The sample consists of a few hundred thousand distinct CDR3 sequences, 20% to 25% of them appearing once. Germline lookup yields CDR1 SGHTA and CDR2 FQGNSA. CDR3 length equals 13 residues. Between the trimmed V and J ends, which lost 0 bases and 3 bases, there was a span of 6 bases. The data were also submitted as part of a second study, on T cells expressing NK-cell markers.

Material for sequencing was CD4+ T cells sorted from blood. The TCR was taken from a young woman in good health. This chain connects TRBV7-2 to TRBJ2-7; D not resolved. The CDR3, as DNA: TGTGCCAGCAGCTTAGCAGCCCTCTACGAGCAGTACTTC. It translates to CASSLAALYEQYF. Using reference TRBV7-2 and TRBJ2-7 for the parts outside the CDR3, the full variable domain is GAGVSQSPSNKVTEKGKDVELRCDPISGHTALYWYRQSLGQGLEFLIYFQGNSAPDKSGLPSDRFSAERTGGSVSTLTIQRTQQEDSAVYLCASSLAALYEQYFGPGTRLTVT.